These 20 T cell receptor beta chains originate from one sample sequenced in a study of blood T cells in healthy people across ages. A sample-barcoded 5' primer and a J-beta primer mix were used in a second PCR of roughly 7 to 11 cycles. TCRdb ran MiXCR on the 5' RACE reads and lists one entry per CDR3 protein. This sample has about 780,000 distinct CDR3 sequences, with approximately 59% found just once. Sequenced material: blood. The receptors derive from a man aged 25 to 40 in good health.

This clonotype was seen a handful of times. The chain couples TRBV2 to TRBJ1-4, with D possibly TRBD1 on 6 matching bases. Germline V gene sequence: CDR1 SNHLY, CDR2 FYNNEI. This CDR3 spans 13 amino acids. Between the trimmed V and J ends, which lost 6 bases and 9 bases, there was a span of 14 bases. The CDR3 reads CASRDSGVKKLFF. In nucleotides, the CDR3 is TGTGCCAGCAGGGACTCAGGGGTCAAAAAACTGTTTTTT.

This clonotype was seen only a few times. This rearrangement joins TRBV12-3 or TRBV12-4 to TRBJ2-1, with 9 bases aligning to TRBD2. The trim removed 11 bases at V and 4 bases at J, leaving 6 bases unmatched. This CDR3 has 13 amino acids. CDR3 residues: CAVGLAGYNEQFF. In DNA, the CDR3 is TGTGCCGTAGGGCTAGCGGGGTACAATGAGCAGTTCTTC.

V is TRBV20-1 and J is TRBJ2-5, with D possibly matching TRBD2 (6 bases). CDR3 length equals 14 residues. The V gene lost 5 bases and the J gene lost 8 bases, with 21 bases spanning the gap. Germline loops: CDR1 DFQATT, CDR2 SNEGSKA (reference sequence). The CDR3 is CSAGPGTDLGTQYF. CDR3 nucleotides: TGCAGTGCTGGACCCGGGACTGATCTTGGCACCCAGTACTTC.

This clonotype was detected only a few times. The rearrangement uses TRBV29-1 and TRBJ2-7; the D call may be TRBD1 or TRBD2 (5 bases each). V lost 7 bases and J lost 0, with 13 bases in between. Germline V lookup: CDR1 SQVTM, CDR2 ANQGSEA. The CDR3 is 13 amino acids. CDR3 in DNA: TGCAGCGGGCTGGGACCGCCCTCCTACGAGCAGTACTTC. Its protein product is CSGLGPPSYEQYF.

This chain uses TRBV28 with TRBJ1-1, with D possibly TRBD1 on 6 matching bases. The CDR3 covers 12 residues. Germline CDR1 is MDHEN and CDR2 is SYDVKM. Trimming took off 2 bases at V and 10 bases at J, with 11 bases between the two ends. CDR3 coding DNA: TGTGCCAGCAGTTTAAACAGGGCTCTAGCTTTCTTT. This codes for CASSLNRALAFF.

V usage is TRBV25-1 and J usage is TRBJ2-5, with TRBD2 matching over 11 bases. This CDR3 has 15 amino acids. The V gene's germline CDR1 is MGHDK and CDR2 SYGVNS. V gave up 4 bases and J gave up 5 bases; unmatched junction bases: 6. This CDR3 reads CASSVYSGGAETQYF. CDR3 DNA sequence: TGTGCCAGCAGTGTATATAGCGGGGGGGCCGAGACCCAGTACTTC.

CDR3 in DNA: TGCGCCAGCAGCCAAGATCTCAGCAATCAGCCCCAGCATTTT. Amino acids: CASSQDLSNQPQHF. The chain combines TRBV4-3 with TRBJ1-5; unclear D gene. CDR3 size: 14 residues. V dropped 0 bases and J dropped 1 base, with 4 bases sitting between them. CDR1 and CDR2 from the germline V gene are LGHNA and YSLEER.

CDR3 region: CASSSDRNLAYNSPLHF. The CDR3 nucleotides are TGTGCCAGCAGTTCGGACAGAAACCTAGCCTATAATTCACCCCTCCACTTT. The chain carries TRBV6-2 or TRBV6-3 and TRBJ1-6, with D perhaps TRBD1 (6 bases). The ends were cut back, 4 bases at V and 2 bases at J, with 15 bases in the middle. From germline, CDR1 is MNHEY and CDR2 SVGEGT. This CDR3 comprises 17 residues.

The J gene is TRBJ1-1, the V gene TRBV5-1; TRBD1 matches 9 bases. Germline trimming cut 4 bases from V and 0 bases from J; bases unmatched to any gene: 7. The germline V gene has CDR1 SGHRS and CDR2 YFSETQ. CDR3 size: 16 residues. The CDR3 region is CASSPGQGWMNTEAFF. In DNA, the CDR3 is TGCGCCAGCAGCCCCGGACAGGGGTGGATGAACACTGAAGCTTTCTTT.

This clonotype was seen a handful of times. The chain links TRBV7-3 to TRBJ2-6; D unclear. This CDR3 has 16 residues. The V and J ends lost 2 bases and 0 bases respectively, with 8 bases between them. CDR1 is SGHTA and CDR2 is FQGTGA in the germline V gene. The CDR3 spells CASSLSETSGANVLTF. The CDR3 DNA is TGTGCCAGCAGCTTATCAGAGACCTCTGGGGCCAACGTCCTGACTTTC.

The gene calls are TRBV20-1 and TRBJ2-1; D possibly uses TRBD1 or TRBD2 (5 bases each). Looked up from germline, CDR1 is DFQATT and CDR2 is SNEGSKA (reference sequence). V dropped 1 base and J dropped 4 bases, with 14 bases sitting between them. The CDR3 has 15 residues. CDR3 DNA sequence: TGCAGTGCTAGAGCGGGGCTATCGGGATACAATGAGCAGTTCTTC. The encoded protein is CSARAGLSGYNEQFF.

The rearrangement uses TRBV1 and TRBJ1-5. TRBV1 corresponds to a pseudogene. This CDR3 has 17 amino acids. The chain's CDR3 is CTSSQDPTRVSNQPQHF. CDR3 DNA: TGCACCAGCAGCCAGGACCCCACGAGGGTCTCCAATCAGCCCCAGCATTTT.

V usage is TRBV7-3 and J usage is TRBJ1-1, with 7 positions matching TRBD1. The CDR3 is 15 residues long. Trimming removed 3 bases from V and 1 base from J; junction bases left unmatched: 5. The germline V gene encodes CDR1 SGHTA and CDR2 FQGTGA. CDR3: CASSLTGSGNTEAFF. DNA of the CDR3: TGTGCCAGCAGCTTGACAGGGAGTGGGAACACTGAAGCTTTCTTT.

The CDR3 nucleotides are TGTGCCAGCAGCTTTGGAGGGGCCCAAGAGACCCAGTACTTC. This translates into CASSFGGAQETQYF. This sequence joins TRBV5-5 and TRBJ2-5, with D perhaps TRBD2 (6 bases). The V and J ends lost 2 bases and 1 base respectively, with 9 bases between them. Germline CDR1 is SGHKS and CDR2 is YYEKEE (reference sequence). This CDR3 has 14 residues.

V gene TRBV7-6 combines with J gene TRBJ2-4; D not resolved. TRBJ2-5 explains the end of the DNA better; the J call may be wrong. The CDR3 length is 16 residues. Germline V gene lookup returns CDR1 SGHVS and CDR2 FNYEAQ. CDR3 nucleotides: TGTGCCAGCAGCCGAGATTACACGACTCGTTTGGGGACCCAGTACTTC. Translated, it gives CASSRDYTTRLGTQYF.

This rearrangement joins TRBV3-1 to TRBJ2-7; 11 bases map to TRBD2. The CDR3 covers 16 residues. The junction had 6 bases not matched to a gene; V was cut back by 1 base and J by 4 bases. Germline-derived CDR1 and CDR2 are LGHDT and YNNKEL (reference sequence). The CDR3 DNA reads as TGTGCCAGCAGCCAAGTAAGACCTAGCGGGAGGTACGAGCAGTACTTC. This codes for CASSQVRPSGRYEQYF.

The gene calls are TRBV28 and TRBJ1-2; D is perhaps TRBD1 (5 bases). In germline, CDR1 is MDHEN, CDR2 SYDVKM. This CDR3 has 14 residues. V dropped 6 bases and J dropped 3 bases, with 14 bases sitting between them. The CDR3 loop is CASSLGDADYGYTF. For the CDR3, the DNA is TGTGCCAGCAGCCTCGGGGACGCTGACTATGGCTACACCTTC.

In this sample, this clonotype turned up once. J is TRBJ1-1 and V is TRBV11-1; D gene unclear. There are 13 residues in the CDR3. Looked up from germline, CDR1 is SGHAT and CDR2 is FQDESV (reference sequence). Trimming left V 1 base short and J 5 bases short, with 8 bases between. The CDR3 here is CASSLEWGTEAFF. The CDR3 DNA is TGTGCCAGCAGCTTAGAATGGGGAACTGAAGCTTTCTTT.

For this clonotype: Germline and junction disagree at one end, which may indicate a read error. The chain recombines TRBV7-2 with TRBJ2-1; a weak D match, TRBD1 (6 bases). The CDR3 totals 13 residues. Germline CDR1 and CDR2: SGHTA and FQGNSA. CDR3 bases: TGTGCCAGCAGCTTGGACAGTTACAATGGGCAGTTCTTC. This sequence encodes CASSLDSYNGQFF. Using reference TRBV7-2 and TRBJ2-1 for the parts outside the CDR3, the full variable domain is GAGVSQSPSNKVTEKGKDVELRCDPISGHTALYWYRQSLGQGLEFLIYFQGNSAPDKSGLPSDRFSAERTGGSVSTLTIQRTQQEDSAVYLCASSLDSYNGQFFGPGTRLTVL.

This clonotype was observed a handful of times. V gene TRBV3-1 combines with J gene TRBJ2-7; a weak D match, TRBD1 (6 bases). Germline lookup yields CDR1 LGHDT and CDR2 YNNKEL (reference sequence). The CDR3 totals 13 residues. V gave up 4 bases and J gave up 3 bases, with 10 bases separating them. The CDR3 is CASSLDRNYEQYF. As DNA, the CDR3 is TGTGCCAGCAGCCTCGACAGGAACTACGAGCAGTACTTC.